This TCR beta chain was found in a study of shared clonotypes between healthy human individuals (dated by TCRdb to the early 2020s). The study in broad terms: The cohort comprised a couple of women and a few men aged 18 to 49 years. Per donor, three plates each were used for CD4 naive and CD4 memory, two for CD8 naive, and one for CD8 memory. Blood TCR repertoires of about 5 healthy adults were deeply sequenced to estimate repertoire size and the extent of clonotype sharing between individuals. Leukapheresis yielded between about 0.85 and 9 billion PBMCs per donor. To increase sequencing depth and limit assay-specific biases, different laboratories used diverse techniques to prepare libraries and sequence TCR repertoires. Overall study results and their limits: Compared with non-shared clonotypes, the clonotypes found in all four sorted-subset donors had higher generation probabilities. Sampling was limited to blood, and TCR repertoires in tissue likely differ from TCR repertoires in blood. Across four donors, around 5.4% of naive CD4, approximately 3.6% of naive CD8, about 2% of memory CD4, and 0.4% to 0.45% of memory CD8 clonotypes were shared. Pairwise subsampling led to the expectation that sequencing depth would affect the degree of clonotype sharing among donors. Because the study included a small number of donors, the genetic and exposure-history diversity represented was limited. Naive subsets generally had larger estimated clonotype richness than memory subsets. Rarefaction of sorted-subset datasets indicated incomplete sequencing despite the large sequencing depth.

CDR1 and CDR2 (SGDLS, YYNGEE) derive from the germline V gene. Its CDR3 holds 12 amino acids, cysteine through phenylalanine. Kept here is only the CDR3 DNA, which spans 36 bases and is read in frame from base 1. V is pared back by 0 bases and J by 3 bases, with 2 bases lying between the germline termini. Using the deep immunoSEQ assay, TCR CDR3 regions were amplified from genomic DNA by multiplex PCR. Genomic DNA extracted from each cell subset was distributed evenly over all wells of several immunoSEQ 96-well plates, and each plate served as one replicate. Each replicate PCR for sorted subsets received about 200 ng genomic DNA, equal to roughly 30,000 T cell genomes. Purified libraries were measured with a Qubit 3.0 fluorometer, size-checked on a Bioanalyzer 2100, and measured again with the KAPA Library Quantification kit. A separate single-read 150-cycle Illumina NextSeq 550 flow cell was used to sequence each immunoSEQ 96-well plate. On the study's bioinformatics: Because the immunoSEQ output included only junctional sequences and no quality scores, the filtering could not be the same as the filtering used for full-length reads. To assign V/J genes and CDR3, sequences were annotated using PyIR, a Python wrapper for IgBLAST v1.9, with IMGT germline references. Any read was removed if the V/J assignment was weak (E-value above 1e-6), the CDR3 was missing, or the read contained stop codons, out-of-frame junctions, or ambiguous translated residues. V3J clonotypes were defined as sequences sharing an identical inferred V gene, J gene, and CDR3 amino acid sequence. Percentage overlap between repertoires was calculated by dividing the number of shared unique clonotypes by the size of the smaller repertoire. RTK rarefaction, the Chao1 estimator, and Recon v2.1 estimates of unobserved clonotypes were used to assess repertoire richness. OLGA was used to compute generation probabilities for all TCRbeta clonotypes that the gDNA method yielded from four donors. TCRdb re-hosts the immuneACCESS table, in-frame sequences only. Its copies lack some clones; in the studies checked, an unresolved V gene accounts for under half of them, and the cause for the rest is not known. The V and J calls and clone size are taken from that table; D and trimming were inferred from the DNA. The table for this sample lists 1,400,000 or so clones; 97% to 99% of them were counted only once. Together, the top ten hold 0.36% of the sample.

This clone was observed a handful of times. Its antigen has not been determined. Base qualities are not provided; no much larger clone lies one nucleotide away. Healthy HIV-negative adults with no recently reported acute infections or vaccinations were included as donors. Every donor was a Caucasian adult living in Nashville, Tennessee, USA. CD4+ T cells were enriched through magnetic negative selection, after which naive cells were positively selected on CD45RA and the remaining negative fraction served as the memory subset. Blood was collected by leukapheresis, and PBMCs were isolated by Ficoll-Histopaque density gradient centrifugation and then cryopreserved in liquid nitrogen vapor phase. Analytical flow cytometry was used to check the purity and quantity of each magnetically sorted T cell population. Genomic DNA was isolated from each sorted fraction and quantified by UV absorbance on a Nanodrop 2000c.

This receptor was obtained from a man aged 25 to 40 in good health. Sequenced material: naive CD4+ T cells sorted from blood. The label giving this sample's cell subset or site can be read as: CD45RA+ positively selected. Recombination linked TRBV9 to TRBJ2-3, with no confidently assigned D gene. At the DNA level, the sequence is TGTGCCAGCAGCGTAGAAACAGATACGCAGTATTTT. It translates to CASSVETDTQYF.